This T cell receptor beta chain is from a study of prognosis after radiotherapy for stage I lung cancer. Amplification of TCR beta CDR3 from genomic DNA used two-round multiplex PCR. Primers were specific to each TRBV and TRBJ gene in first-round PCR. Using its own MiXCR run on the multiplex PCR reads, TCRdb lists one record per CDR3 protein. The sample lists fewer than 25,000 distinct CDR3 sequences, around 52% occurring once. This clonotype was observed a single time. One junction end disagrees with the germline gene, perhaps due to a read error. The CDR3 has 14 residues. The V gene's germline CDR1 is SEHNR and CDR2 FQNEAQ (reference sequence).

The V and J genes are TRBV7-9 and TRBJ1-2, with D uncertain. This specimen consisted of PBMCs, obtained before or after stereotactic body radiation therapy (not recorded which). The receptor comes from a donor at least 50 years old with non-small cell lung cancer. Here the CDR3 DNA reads TGTGCCAGCATCTTATCCGGCGACCGGTTTGGCTACACCTTC. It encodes CASILSGDRFGYTF.